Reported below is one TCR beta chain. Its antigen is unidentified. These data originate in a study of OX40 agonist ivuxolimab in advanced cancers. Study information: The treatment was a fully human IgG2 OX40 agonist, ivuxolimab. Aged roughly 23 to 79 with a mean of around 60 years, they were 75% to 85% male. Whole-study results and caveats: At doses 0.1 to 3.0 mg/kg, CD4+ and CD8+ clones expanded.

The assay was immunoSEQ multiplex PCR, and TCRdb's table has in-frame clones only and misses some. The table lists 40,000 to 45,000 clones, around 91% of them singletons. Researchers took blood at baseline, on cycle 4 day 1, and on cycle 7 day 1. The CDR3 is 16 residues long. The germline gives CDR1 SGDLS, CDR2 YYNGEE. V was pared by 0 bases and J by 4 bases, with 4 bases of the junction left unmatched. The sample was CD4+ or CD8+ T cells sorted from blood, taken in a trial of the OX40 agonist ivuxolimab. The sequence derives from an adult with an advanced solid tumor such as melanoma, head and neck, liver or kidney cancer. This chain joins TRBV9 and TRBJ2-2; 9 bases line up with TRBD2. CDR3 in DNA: TGTGCCAGCAGCGTAGGGCGCGGGAGGGCCACCGGGGAGCTGTTTTTT. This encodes CASSVGRGRATGELFF.